Each of the 23 T cell receptor beta chains below was sequenced from the same sample in a study of blood T cell repertoires in COVID-19. The repertoire was sequenced with immunoSEQ multiplex PCR; TCRdb's copy has only in-frame clones and lacks some. The sample lists 120,000 to 150,000 clones; around four fifths were seen once. The sequenced sample consisted of PBMCs or T cells enriched from blood (not recorded which). The receptors were sampled from a woman between 35 and 50 years old who had recovered from COVID-19.

The V gene is TRBV7-9, the J gene TRBJ1-6; D ambiguous. CDR1 SEHNR and CDR2 FQNEAQ come from the germline V gene (reference sequence). The ends were cut back, 2 bases at V and 13 bases at J, with 24 bases in the middle. The length of the CDR3 is 17 residues. CDR3: CASSLSSEGAFFPPLHF. The CDR3 DNA reads TGTGCCAGCAGCTTAAGTTCAGAAGGAGCCTTCTTTCCCCCCCTCCACTTT.

This chain's CDR3 is CASSLSRSYEQYF. The CDR3 DNA follows: TGTGCCAGCAGTTTAAGTAGATCCTACGAGCAGTACTTC. The genes are TRBV27 and TRBJ2-7; unclear D gene. V lost 2 bases, J lost 1 base, and 6 bases lay in between. There are 13 residues in the CDR3. Germline V gene data show CDR1 as MNHEY and CDR2 as SMNVEV (reference sequence).

This clone appeared a few times. The chain has TRBV27 and TRBJ2-2; D gene unclear. V lost 6 bases to trimming and J lost 0 bases, with 8 bases between them. Germline V CDR1 and CDR2: MNHEY, SMNVEV (reference sequence). The CDR3 has 14 residues. DNA for the CDR3: TGTGCCAGCAGACTACTCACGAACACCGGGGAGCTGTTTTTT. Translated: CASRLLTNTGELFF.

V gene TRBV14 combines with J gene TRBJ1-2; weak D call: TRBD1 (5 bases). V was clipped by 1 base and J by 4 bases, with 16 bases between them. The CDR3 runs 16 residues. From germline, CDR1 is SGHDN and CDR2 FVKESK. The chain's CDR3 is CASSQVSGNSFYGYTF. The CDR3 DNA is TGTGCCAGCAGCCAAGTTTCAGGGAATTCCTTCTATGGCTACACCTTC.

The gene calls are TRBV5-6 and TRBJ2-1, with TRBD1 as a possible D gene (6 bases). The germline V and J ends were trimmed by 0 bases and 1 base, with 14 bases remaining between them. The germline V gene encodes CDR1 SGHDT and CDR2 YYEEEE. The length of the CDR3 is 17 residues. The CDR3 protein is CASSLGQAFQSYNEQFF. In nucleotides, the CDR3 is TGTGCCAGCAGCTTGGGACAGGCGTTCCAATCCTACAATGAGCAGTTCTTC.

V usage is TRBV2 and J usage is TRBJ1-2; D gene uncertain. Germline CDR1 and CDR2: SNHLY and FYNNEI. The V and J ends lost 1 base and 2 bases respectively, with 8 bases between them. This CDR3 has 14 residues. CDR3 nucleotide sequence: TGTGCCAGCAGTGAAGGCAGTACCAACTATGGCTACACCTTC. Residues: CASSEGSTNYGYTF. The variable domain in full, completed from reference TRBV2 and TRBJ1-2, reads EPEVTQTPSHQVTQMGQEVILRCVPISNHLYFYWYRQILGQKVEFLVSFYNNEISEKSEIFDDQFSVERPDGSNFTLKIRSTKLEDSAMYFCASSEGSTNYGYTFGSGTRLTVV.

V usage is TRBV5-4 and J usage is TRBJ1-1; D not certain. Germline CDR1 is SGHNT and CDR2 is YYREEE (reference sequence). V was pared by 3 bases and J by 1 base, with 7 bases between. The CDR3 has 13 residues. The CDR3: CASSSPGNTEAFF. CDR3 DNA sequence: TGTGCCAGCAGCTCCCCCGGGAACACTGAAGCTTTCTTT.

V gene TRBV19 combines with J gene TRBJ1-1, with D perhaps matching TRBD1 (6 bases). With 2 bases removed from V and 4 bases from J, the gap between germline ends came to 11 bases. CDR3 length equals 14 residues. Germline assignment: CDR1 LNHDA and CDR2 SQIVND (reference sequence). The CDR3 bases are TGTGCCAGTAGTATATTGGCAGGGGCCACTGAAGCTTTCTTT. Its translation is CASSILAGATEAFF.

This clone was detected only a few times. This rearrangement joins TRBV2 to TRBJ2-1, with D perhaps matching TRBD2 (5 bases). Trimming removed 8 bases at V and 5 bases at J, with 16 bases between. The CDR3 length is 14 residues. Per germline, CDR1 SNHLY and CDR2 FYNNEI. CDR3 nucleotide sequence: TGTGCCAGCCTCCTAGGGCTCGGGGACAATGAGCAGTTCTTC. Translation: CASLLGLGDNEQFF.

The V gene is TRBV18, the J gene TRBJ1-5; D might be TRBD1 (5 bases). CDR3 length: 15 residues. Germline loops: CDR1 KGHSH, CDR2 LQKENI. V lost 5 bases and J 4 bases, leaving 15 bases between the germline ends. CDR3 amino acids: CASSKTGDGNQPQHF. The CDR3 coding sequence is TGTGCCAGCTCAAAGACGGGGGACGGAAATCAGCCCCAGCATTTT.

The chain is built from TRBV9 and TRBJ2-5; 10 nucleotides line up with TRBD2. The CDR3 length is 14 residues. The V gene end was trimmed by 4 bases and the J gene end by 5 bases; junction bases not matched to a gene: 5. CDR1 is SGDLS and CDR2 is YYNGEE in the germline V gene. The CDR3 nucleotides are TGTGCCAGCAGCACTGGGACTAGCGTGGAGACCCAGTACTTC. Its translation: CASSTGTSVETQYF. Based on the CDR3 plus reference TRBV9 and TRBJ2-5, the full variable domain is DSGVTQTPKHLITATGQRVTLRCSPRSGDLSVYWYQQSLDQGLQFLIQYYNGEERAKGNILERFSAQQFPDLHSELNLSSLELGDSALYFCASSTGTSVETQYFGPGTRLLVL.

This rearrangement joins TRBV9 to TRBJ1-6, with 7 bases fitting TRBD1. Trimming took 3 bases from V and 6 from J; bases not matched to a gene: 3. The CDR3 spans 14 residues. Germline V gene sequence: CDR1 SGDLS, CDR2 YYNGEE. CDR3 amino acids: CASSGDRANSPLHF. CDR3 nucleotide sequence: TGTGCCAGCAGCGGTGACAGGGCTAATTCACCCCTCCACTTT.

The CDR3: CASSVGGEEKLFF. CDR3 nucleotide sequence: TGTGCCAGCAGCGTAGGGGGGGAGGAAAAACTGTTTTTT. The chain employs TRBV9 and TRBJ1-4; D is perhaps TRBD1 (5 bases). V was clipped by 0 bases and J by 8 bases, with 8 bases between them. Germline V gene sequence: CDR1 SGDLS, CDR2 YYNGEE. The CDR3 is 13 amino acids.

J is TRBJ2-5 and V is TRBV2; 7 bases are a match to TRBD1. From germline, CDR1 is SNHLY and CDR2 FYNNEI. The CDR3 sequence is 13 residues long. V gave up 8 bases and J gave up 2 bases; unmatched junction bases: 5. The chain's CDR3 is CASFRDRQETQYF. In nucleotides, the CDR3 is TGTGCCAGCTTCCGGGACAGACAAGAGACCCAGTACTTC.

The chain couples TRBV6-5 to TRBJ1-2, with TRBD1 as a possible D gene (6 bases). The germline V gene has CDR1 MNHEY and CDR2 SVGAGI. V lost 6 bases, J lost 2 bases, and 10 bases lay in between. The CDR3 runs 13 residues. This CDR3 is CASSQDRNYGYTF. The CDR3 DNA reads as TGTGCCAGCAGCCAGGACAGAAACTATGGCTACACCTTC.

The chain is built from TRBV30 and TRBJ2-7; maybe TRBD1 (6 bases). V was clipped by 8 bases and J by 3 bases, with 14 bases between them. Per germline, CDR1 GTSNPN and CDR2 SVGIG (reference sequence). There are 12 residues in the CDR3. As DNA, the CDR3 is TGTGCCCTAGGGGACACCTACTACGAGCAGTACTTC. Translation gives CALGDTYYEQYF. The complete variable domain, with remaining parts taken from reference TRBV30 and TRBJ2-7, reads SQTIHQWPATLVQPVGSPLSLECTVEGTSNPNLYWYRQAAGRGLQLLFYSVGIGQISSEVPQNLSASRPQDRQFILSSKKLLLSDSGFYLCALGDTYYEQYFGPGTRLTVT.

The V gene is TRBV6-5, the J gene TRBJ2-1, with 9 positions matching TRBD1. Germline trimming cut 7 bases from V and 6 bases from J; bases unmatched to any gene: 4. The germline gives CDR1 MNHEY, CDR2 SVGAGI. The CDR3 is 13 residues long. This chain's CDR3 is CASTGTGLNEQFF. The CDR3 DNA is TGTGCCAGCACCGGGACAGGGCTCAATGAGCAGTTCTTC.

This chain connects TRBV5-5 to TRBJ2-2, with D possibly TRBD2 on 5 matching bases. Trimming took off 4 bases at V and 4 bases at J, with 14 bases between the two ends. The CDR3 sequence is 15 residues long. Per the germline V gene, CDR1 is SGHKS and CDR2 is YYEKEE (reference sequence). The CDR3 here is CASSLQGAGTGELFF. The CDR3 region has the DNA TGTGCCAGCAGCCTTCAAGGCGCGGGCACCGGGGAGCTGTTTTTT.

The chain employs TRBV29-1 and TRBJ1-1, with 7 bases fitting TRBD1. CDR3 size: 14 residues. Germline V gives CDR1 SQVTM, CDR2 ANQGSEA. The ends lost 4 bases at V and 1 base at J; junction bases unmatched: 6. The CDR3 DNA reads TGCAGCGTTGGCGGGACAGCGGGGAACACTGAAGCTTTCTTT. Residues: CSVGGTAGNTEAFF.

Written as DNA, the CDR3 is TGTGCCACCACCCTAGCGGGGGGCTCCTACGAGCAGTACTTC. Amino acids: CATTLAGGSYEQYF. V and J are TRBV10-3 and TRBJ2-7, with TRBD2 matching over 11 bases. CDR1 is ENHRY and CDR2 is SYGVKD in the germline V gene. With V trimmed by 10 bases and J by 0 bases, 5 bases remained unmatched. This CDR3 has 14 residues.

The chain employs TRBV10-3 and TRBJ2-1; 7 bases agree with TRBD2. The trim removed 8 bases at V and 0 bases at J, leaving 7 bases unmatched. The V gene's germline CDR1 is ENHRY and CDR2 SYGVKD. This CDR3 is 15 amino acids long. The CDR3 region is CAIGASGSSYNEQFF. The CDR3 DNA sequence: TGTGCCATCGGGGCTAGCGGTAGCTCCTACAATGAGCAGTTCTTC.

This clone has a single count. The V and J genes are TRBV29-1 and TRBJ2-1; D is perhaps TRBD1 (5 bases). Germline CDR1 and CDR2: SQVTM and ANQGSEA. This CDR3 spans 12 amino acids. V dropped 3 bases and J dropped 3 bases, with 6 bases sitting between them. This CDR3 reads CSVETVYNEQFF. Here the CDR3 DNA reads TGCAGCGTTGAGACAGTCTACAATGAGCAGTTCTTC.

CDR3 region: CASSNRGDGANVLTF. The CDR3 DNA reads TGTGCCAGCAGCAACAGGGGGGATGGGGCCAACGTCCTGACTTTC. The chain joins TRBV13 to TRBJ2-6, with 8 bases identical to TRBD1. The CDR3 length is 15 residues. Germline assignment: CDR1 PRHDT and CDR2 FYEKMQ (reference sequence). After removal of 5 bases from V and 3 bases from J, the junction contained 3 bases not matched to a gene. Full variable domain (missing parts from reference TRBV13 and TRBJ2-6): AAGVIQSPRHLIKEKRETATLKCYPIPRHDTVYWYQQGPGQDPQFLISFYEKMQSDKGSIPDRFSAQQFSDYHSELNMSSLELGDSALYFCASSNRGDGANVLTFGAGSRLTVL.